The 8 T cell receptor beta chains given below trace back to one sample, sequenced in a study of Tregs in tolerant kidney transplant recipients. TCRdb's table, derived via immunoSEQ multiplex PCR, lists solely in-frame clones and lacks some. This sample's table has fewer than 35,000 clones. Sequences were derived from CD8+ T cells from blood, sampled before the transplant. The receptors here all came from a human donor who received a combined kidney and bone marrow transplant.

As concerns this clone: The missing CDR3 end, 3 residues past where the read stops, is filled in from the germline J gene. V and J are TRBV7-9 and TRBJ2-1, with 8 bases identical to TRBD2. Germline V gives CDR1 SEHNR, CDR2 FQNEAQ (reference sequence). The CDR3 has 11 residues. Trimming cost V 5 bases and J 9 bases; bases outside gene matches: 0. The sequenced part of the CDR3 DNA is TGTGCCAGCAGCAGCGGGGGTGAG. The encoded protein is CASSSGGE. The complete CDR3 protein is CASSSGGEQFF.

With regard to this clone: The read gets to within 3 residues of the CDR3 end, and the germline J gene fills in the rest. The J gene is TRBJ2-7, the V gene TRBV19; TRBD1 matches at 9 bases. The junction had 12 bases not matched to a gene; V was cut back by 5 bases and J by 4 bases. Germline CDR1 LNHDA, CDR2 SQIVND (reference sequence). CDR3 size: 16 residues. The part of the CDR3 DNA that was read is TGTGCCAGTAGTGCGCAACCCGGGACAGGGTCTTACGAG. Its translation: CASSAQPGTGSYE. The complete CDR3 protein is CASSAQPGTGSYEQYF.

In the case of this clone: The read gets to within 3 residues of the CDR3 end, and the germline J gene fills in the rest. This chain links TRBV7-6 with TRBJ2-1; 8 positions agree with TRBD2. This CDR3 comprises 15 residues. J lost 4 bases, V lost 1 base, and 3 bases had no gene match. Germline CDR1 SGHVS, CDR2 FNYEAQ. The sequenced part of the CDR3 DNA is TGTGCCAGCAGCTTAGGTAGCGGGGTTTACAATGAG. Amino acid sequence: CASSLGSGVYNE. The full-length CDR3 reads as CASSLGSGVYNEQFF.

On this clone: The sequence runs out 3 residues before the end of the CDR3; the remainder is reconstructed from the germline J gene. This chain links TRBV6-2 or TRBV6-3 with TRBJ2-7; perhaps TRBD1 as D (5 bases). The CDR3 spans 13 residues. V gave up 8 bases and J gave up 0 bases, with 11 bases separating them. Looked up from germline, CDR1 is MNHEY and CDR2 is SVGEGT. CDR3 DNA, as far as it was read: TGTGCCAGCCTAGGGGTTGGCTCCTACGAG. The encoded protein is CASLGVGSYE. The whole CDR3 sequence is CASLGVGSYEQYF.

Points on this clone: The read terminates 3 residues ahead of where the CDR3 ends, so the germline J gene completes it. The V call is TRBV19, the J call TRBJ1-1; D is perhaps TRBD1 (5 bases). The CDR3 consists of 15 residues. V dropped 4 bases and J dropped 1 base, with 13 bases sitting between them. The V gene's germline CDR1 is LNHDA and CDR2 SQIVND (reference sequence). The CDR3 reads CASSTPSGENTEAFF. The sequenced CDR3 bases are TGTGCCAGTAGTACCCCCTCGGGGGAGAACACTGAA.

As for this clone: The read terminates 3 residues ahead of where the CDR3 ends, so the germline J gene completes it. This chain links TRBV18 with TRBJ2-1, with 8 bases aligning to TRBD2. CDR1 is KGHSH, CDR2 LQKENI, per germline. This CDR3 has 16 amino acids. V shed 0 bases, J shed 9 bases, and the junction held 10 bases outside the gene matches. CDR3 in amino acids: CASSPPAGAGVGEQFF. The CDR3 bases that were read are TGTGCCAGCTCACCACCAGCCGGAGCGGGAGTCGGTGAG.

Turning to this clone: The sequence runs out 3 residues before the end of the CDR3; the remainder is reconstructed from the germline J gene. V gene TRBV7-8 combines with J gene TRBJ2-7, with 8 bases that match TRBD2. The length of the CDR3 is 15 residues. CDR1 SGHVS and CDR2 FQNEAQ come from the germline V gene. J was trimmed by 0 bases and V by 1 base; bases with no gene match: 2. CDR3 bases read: TGTGCCAGCAGCTTAGATAGCGGGATCTCCTACGAG. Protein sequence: CASSLDSGISYE. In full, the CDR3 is CASSLDSGISYEQYF.

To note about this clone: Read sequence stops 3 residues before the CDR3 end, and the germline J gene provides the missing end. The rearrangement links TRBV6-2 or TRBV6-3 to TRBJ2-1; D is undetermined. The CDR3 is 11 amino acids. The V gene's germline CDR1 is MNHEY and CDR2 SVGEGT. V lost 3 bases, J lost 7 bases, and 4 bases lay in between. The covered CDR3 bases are TGTGCCAGCAGTTATCTAAATGAG. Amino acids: CASSYLNE. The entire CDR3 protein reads CASSYLNEQFF.